This record covers a single TCR beta chain. What it binds is unknown. This record comes from a study of blood T cells in healthy people across ages. Caucasian, healthy and from Russia, the donors were aged between about 6 and 90. PBMCs numbering at least 6 million were isolated per sample. The study's findings and limits: It was not possible, with unsorted PBMCs, to conclusively compare naive and antigen-experienced cells. Observed TCR beta diversity per million T cells went down as age went up. This fall followed a roughly linear course with age.

A second about 7 to 11 cycle PCR used barcoded and J-beta primers. MiXCR, run by TCRdb on the 5' RACE reads, gives a single entry per CDR3 protein. The table shows hundreds of thousands of distinct CDR3 sequences, with about 42% occurring only once. The material sequenced was blood. The sequence derives from a man in his fifties or sixties in good health.

The CDR3 here is CSAHGRMNTEAFF. In DNA form, the CDR3 reads TGCAGTGCTCACGGACGGATGAACACTGAAGCTTTCTTT. The chain has TRBV20-1 and TRBJ1-1, with D uncertain. Trimming pared 5 bases from V and 0 bases from J, leaving 10 bases between. There are 13 residues in the CDR3. Germline CDR1 DFQATT, CDR2 SNEGSKA (reference sequence).